Sequencing of this TCR beta chain was carried out in a study of beta chain features in type 1 diabetes. The study reverse transcribed the entire isolated RNA, so it sequenced expressed TCRB transcripts. TCRdb keeps only in-frame clones here, not all; method: immunoSEQ multiplex PCR. The table lists 330,000 or so clones, about 20% of them singletons. The CDR3 is 14 residues long. The germline V gene encodes CDR1 SGHRS and CDR2 YFSETQ. V was clipped by 6 bases and J by 3 bases; unmatched bases: 8. Sequencing was performed on naive CD4+ T cells from blood. The chain is built from TRBV5-1 and TRBJ2-5, with 7 bases lining up with TRBD1. The sequence was collected from a woman younger than 35 in good health. The CDR3 DNA sequence: TGCGCCAGCACGATCGGGACAGCCGAAGAGACCCAGTACTTC. Protein product: CASTIGTAEETQYF.